The rows below give T cell receptor beta chains drawn from one sample of a study of T cell responses to AZD1222 COVID-19 vaccine. This table comes from immunoSEQ multiplex PCR, and its TCRdb copy is limited to in-frame clones, with some not included. The sample contains 95,000 to 150,000 clones, about 85% of which appear only once. Here the sequenced sample was peripheral blood, taken on day 0 of AZD1222 vaccination. The origin of the receptors is an adult in good health. Both conserved end residues are part of each CDR3. The D gene is left open where the match is weak. Some rows mark clone size as missing; the rest say once, few, many or name a class of expanded clone.

NA	NA	TRBV5-1	TRBJ1-5	CASSFEGGNQPQHF	TGCGCCAGCAGCTTCGAGGGCGGCAATCAGCCCCAGCATTTT
NA	NA	TRBV5-6	TRBJ2-5	CASSQAGVETQYF	TGTGCCAGCAGCCAGGCCGGGGTGGAGACCCAGTACTTC
NA	TRBD1	TRBV3-1/TRBV3-2	TRBJ2-3	CASSRLTGASTDTQYF	TGTGCCAGCAGCCGATTGACAGGGGCTAGCACAGATACGCAGTATTTT
NA	NA	TRBV7-2	TRBJ1-5	CASSSLRSGPQHF	TGTGCCAGCAGCTCCCTCAGAAGTGGGCCCCAGCATTTT
NA	NA	TRBV5-1	TRBJ1-1	CASSFPIGENTEAFF	TGCGCCAGCAGCTTTCCAATCGGAGAGAACACTGAAGCTTTCTTT
once	NA	TRBV4-1	TRBJ1-4	CASILNPRGPNEKLFF	TGCGCCAGCATCCTAAACCCTCGTGGGCCTAATGAAAAACTGTTTTTT
NA	NA	TRBV7-2	TRBJ2-1	CASSLDAASSYNEQFF	TGTGCCAGCAGCTTAGACGCCGCCAGCTCCTACAATGAGCAGTTCTTC
NA	NA	TRBV3-1/TRBV3-2	TRBJ1-1	CASSQGVGGEAFF	TGTGCCAGCAGCCAGGGGGTCGGGGGTGAAGCTTTCTTT
NA	NA	TRBV11-2	TRBJ1-2	CASSSRAWGDYGYTF	TGTGCCAGCAGCTCTAGAGCCTGGGGGGACTATGGCTACACCTTC
NA	TRBD1	TRBV7-7	TRBJ1-2	CASSFSLRSDRGRDYGYTF	TGTGCCAGCAGCTTCTCATTACGCTCGGACAGGGGGCGCGACTATGGCTACACCTTC
NA	TRBD1	TRBV3-1/TRBV3-2	TRBJ1-2	CASSQVQGGRYGYTF	TGTGCCAGCAGCCAAGTACAGGGGGGAAGGTATGGCTACACCTTC
NA	NA	TRBV25-1	TRBJ1-1	CASSESTQGTEAFF	TGTGCCAGCAGTGAATCGACACAAGGCACTGAAGCTTTCTTT
NA	NA	TRBV29-1	TRBJ2-7	CSVAGQFSYEQYF	TGCAGCGTCGCTGGACAGTTCTCCTACGAGCAGTACTTC
NA	NA	TRBV5-6	TRBJ2-7	CASSPGKDEQYF	TGTGCCAGCAGCCCCGGGAAGGACGAGCAGTACTTC
NA	NA	TRBV19	TRBJ1-1	CASTGATEAFF	TGTGCCAGTACGGGGGCCACTGAAGCTTTCTTT
NA	TRBD1	TRBV7-2	TRBJ1-5	CASSLMTGGSAQPQHF	TGTGCCAGCAGCTTGATGACAGGGGGAAGTGCGCAGCCCCAGCATTTT
once	NA	TRBV30	TRBJ1-2	CARVQGGYGYTF	TGTGCGCGGGTCCAGGGAGGCTATGGCTACACCTTC
NA	TRBD2	TRBV30	TRBJ2-5	CAWSGRTHPGLAVVSQETQYF	TGTGCCTGGAGTGGCCGAACCCACCCCGGACTAGCGGTTGTGAGCCAAGAGACCCAGTACTTC
once	TRBD1	TRBV6-5	TRBJ1-1	CASSYQTGGAGTEAFF	TGTGCCAGCAGTTACCAGACAGGGGGCGCGGGCACTGAAGCTTTCTTT
once	NA	TRBV19	TRBJ1-5	CATGAETLQPQHF	TGTGCCACCGGGGCCGAAACCCTTCAGCCCCAGCATTTT
NA	TRBD2	TRBV28	TRBJ2-2	CASSFLASGTGELFF	TGTGCCAGCAGTTTTTTGGCTAGCGGTACCGGGGAGCTGTTTTTT
NA	NA	TRBV7-2	TRBJ2-5	CASSLGQGILYQETQYF	TGTGCCAGCAGCTTAGGGCAGGGGATTCTTTACCAAGAGACCCAGTACTTC
NA	TRBD1	TRBV12-5	TRBJ1-2	CASRDSSHLPNYGYTF	TGTGCTAGTCGGGACAGCTCGCACCTCCCTAACTATGGCTACACCTTC
NA	NA	TRBV27	TRBJ1-5	CASSFYLGQPQHF	TGTGCCAGCAGTTTCTATCTGGGTCAGCCCCAGCATTTT
NA	TRBD1	TRBV6-5	TRBJ1-6	CASSYSGTGNSPLHF	TGTGCCAGCAGTTACTCCGGGACAGGGAATTCACCCCTCCACTTT
NA	NA	TRBV19	TRBJ1-4	CASSIDLAGANEKLFF	TGTGCCAGTAGTATAGATCTAGCGGGGGCTAATGAAAAACTGTTTTTT
NA	TRBD2	TRBV5-8	TRBJ2-7	CASSLAGGSSYEQYF	TGTGCCAGCAGCTTGGCGGGGGGTAGCTCCTACGAGCAGTACTTC
NA	NA	TRBV28	TRBJ2-3	CASRLPGTDTQYF	TGTGCCAGCAGGTTGCCGGGCACAGATACGCAGTATTTT
NA	TRBD2	TRBV27	TRBJ2-2	CASSFLAGGNAGELFF	TGTGCCAGCAGTTTCCTAGCGGGAGGGAACGCCGGGGAGCTGTTTTTT
NA	TRBD2	TRBV29-1	TRBJ2-2	CSVGTSGNTGELFF	TGCAGCGTGGGGACTAGCGGGAACACCGGGGAGCTGTTTTTT
once	NA	TRBV4-1	TRBJ2-2	CASSHRESGTGELFF	TGCGCCAGCAGCCACAGGGAAAGTGGCACCGGGGAGCTGTTTTTT
once	NA	TRBV12-1	TRBJ1-1	CASSQLAWETEAFF	TGTGCCAGCAGCCAGTTGGCCTGGGAAACTGAAGCTTTCTTT
NA	NA	TRBV11-3	TRBJ2-7	CASSPEAQRNDEQYF	TGTGCCAGCAGTCCTGAGGCACAGAGAAACGACGAGCAGTACTTC
NA	TRBD1	TRBV10-3	TRBJ1-2	CAITDRNDYGYTF	TGTGCCATTACGGACAGGAACGACTATGGCTACACCTTC
NA	NA	TRBV10-3	TRBJ1-1	CAITATDRTEAFF	TGTGCCATCACGGCCACCGACAGAACTGAAGCTTTCTTT
once	NA	TRBV11-3	TRBJ1-2	CASSPGISNYGYTF	TGTGCCAGCAGCCCTGGGATTTCTAACTATGGCTACACCTTC
NA	NA	TRBV18	TRBJ2-7	CASSEVFSGPYEQYF	TGTGCCAGCTCAGAGGTTTTCTCAGGTCCCTACGAGCAGTACTTC
NA	TRBD1	TRBV2	TRBJ1-2	CASSGQGAVGYTF	TGTGCCAGCAGTGGACAGGGGGCTGTGGGCTACACCTTC
few	NA	TRBV27	TRBJ2-7	CASSTGRQAYEQYF	TGTGCCAGCAGTACGGGACGGCAAGCCTACGAGCAGTACTTC
NA	NA	TRBV21-1	TRBJ1-5	CASSKVDPGRNNQPQHF	TGTGCCAGCAGCAAAGTGGACCCGGGGAGAAACAATCAGCCCCAGCATTTT
few	NA	TRBV7-2	TRBJ2-7	CASSSGLAVSYEQYF	TGTGCCAGCAGCTCTGGGCTAGCTGTGTCCTACGAGCAGTACTTC
NA	TRBD1	TRBV12-5	TRBJ2-1	CASGLSGGAELDEQFF	TGTGCTAGTGGTTTGTCAGGGGGCGCAGAACTCGATGAGCAGTTCTTC
NA	NA	TRBV7-2	TRBJ2-5	CASSIRSLAQYF	TGTGCCAGCAGCATCCGGTCGCTGGCCCAGTACTTC
NA	NA	TRBV28	TRBJ1-1	CASSLQGRGLTGAFF	TGTGCCAGCAGTTTACAGGGCAGGGGATTGACGGGAGCTTTCTTT
NA	NA	TRBV27	TRBJ2-7	CASRGRGRKDSSYEQYF	TGTGCCAGCAGGGGGAGGGGGCGGAAAGACAGCTCCTACGAGCAGTACTTC
NA	NA	TRBV19	TRBJ1-5	CASSIGAAYSNQPQHF	TGTGCCAGTAGTATAGGGGCGGCCTATAGCAATCAGCCCCAGCATTTT